This T cell receptor (beta chain) stems from a study of long-term antiretroviral therapy in people with HIV. Study-level points and caveats: Diversity increased after ART yet remained lower than in transplant donor controls. ART adherence was not documented, and neither viral resistance nor therapy changes had any data.

This CDR3 contains 14 residues. Deletions cut 1 base from V and 3 bases from J, with 10 bases between. The germline CDR1 and CDR2 sequences are SGHAT and FQNNGV. This was the immunoSEQ v3.0 assay at survey level. The target of sequencing was 40,000-50,000 T-cell genomes per sample. TCRdb's copy holds only in-frame clones and misses some; the assay was immunoSEQ multiplex PCR. The data contain tens of thousands of clones, around nine tenths of them seen just once; the ten biggest clones take up about 3.6%. On this clone itself: Its target is not known.

The chain combines TRBV11-2 with TRBJ2-7; D unclear. The source is a woman aged 18-29 years with HIV. Material: unsorted PBMCs, obtained 1.8 years after starting antiretroviral therapy. This chain's CDR3 is CASSLAPAVYEQYF. The CDR3 coding sequence is TGTGCCAGCAGCTTAGCCCCAGCAGTCTACGAGCAGTACTTC.